Each of the 5 T cell receptor beta chains below was sequenced from the same sample in a study of OX40 agonist ivuxolimab in advanced cancers. Assay used: immunoSEQ multiplex PCR; TCRdb lists only in-frame clones, some missing. The sample comprises under 40,000 clones, about 76% of which are singletons, and approximately 19% rests with the top ten. This sample comprised CD4+ or CD8+ T cells sorted from blood, obtained in a trial of the OX40 agonist ivuxolimab. Receptor source: an adult with an advanced solid tumor such as melanoma, head and neck, liver or kidney cancer.

The V gene is TRBV11-2, the J gene TRBJ1-1; D remains unclear. Germline CDR1 SGHAT, CDR2 FQNNGV. CDR3 length: 13 residues. V dropped 3 bases and J dropped 5 bases, with 10 bases sitting between them. The CDR3 DNA reads as TGTGCCAGCAGCTTGGCCCTGGGAACTGAAGCTTTCTTT. This encodes CASSLALGTEAFF. The complete variable domain, with remaining parts taken from reference TRBV11-2 and TRBJ1-1, reads EAGVAQSPRYKIIEKRQSVAFWCNPISGHATLYWYQQILGQGPKLLIQFQNNGVVDDSQLPKDRFSAERLKGVDSTLKIQPAKLEDSAVYLCASSLALGTEAFFGQGTRLTVV.

The chain recombines TRBV10-1 with TRBJ2-5, with 11 bases identical to TRBD2. The CDR3 contains 15 residues. CDR1 and CDR2 from the germline V gene are WNHNN and SYGVQD (reference sequence). J was trimmed by 5 bases and V by 2 bases; bases with no gene match: 4. The CDR3 is CASSEGLAGRETQYF. In DNA, the CDR3 is TGCGCCAGCAGTGAGGGACTAGCGGGTCGGGAGACCCAGTACTTC.

This chain connects TRBV30 to TRBJ1-4, with 7 bases lining up with TRBD1. The germline V gene encodes CDR1 GTSNPN and CDR2 SVGIG (reference sequence). The CDR3 sequence is 14 residues long. V was clipped by 3 bases and J by 5 bases; unmatched bases: 6. The CDR3 loop reads CAWRGGSYNEKLFF. CDR3 bases: TGTGCCTGGAGAGGGGGCAGCTACAATGAAAAACTGTTTTTT.

This sequence joins TRBV6-5 and TRBJ1-2; D unclear. CDR1 and CDR2 (germline): MNHEY, SVGAGI. The CDR3 runs 15 residues. V was clipped by 5 bases and J by 2 bases, with 15 bases between them. As DNA, the CDR3 is TGTGCCAGCAGTCCCCGTCGGACGCAAAACTATGGCTACACCTTC. It codes for CASSPRRTQNYGYTF.

This sequence joins TRBV4-1 and TRBJ1-3; tentatively, D is TRBD1 (5 bases). Trimming left V 5 bases short and J 0 bases short, with 11 bases between. This CDR3 has 15 amino acids. Germline V gene lookup returns CDR1 MGHRA and CDR2 YSYEKL. CDR3 bases: TGCGCCAGCAGCAGGGGACTGCTCTCTGGAAACACCATATATTTT. Translation: CASSRGLLSGNTIYF.